This paragraph reports one TCR beta chain. Its antigen remains unidentified. The data are from a study of vaccination and CD4 T cells after COVID-19. Across the study: With a range of 35 to 161, the median interval from diagnosis to drawing post-COVID samples was 101 days.

Cultured CD4+ T cell DNA was sequenced using the Oncomine TCR Beta short-read assay. TCRdb re-derived calls from the PCR reads in MiXCR, one entry per CDR3 protein. The sample records about 9,900 distinct CDR3 sequences, 34% being singletons. This CDR3 contains 19 residues. Germline V gives CDR1 SEHNR, CDR2 FQNEAQ (reference sequence). V gave up 5 bases and J gave up 0 bases; unmatched junction bases: 13. Specified treatment: approximately nine-day PBMC culture with coronavirus spike peptide pools or control peptides (ViraFEST assay). Gathering of the CD4+ T cells, from the unexposed donor, took place before the COVID-19 pandemic (2011-2018). ViraFEST expanded antigen-specific T cells with peptide pools, then sequenced TCRs.

V is TRBV7-9 and J is TRBJ2-6, with 7 bases aligning to TRBD2. The TCR was taken from a human donor in good health. Sequenced sample: CD4+ T cells from blood, cultured in vitro. The CDR3 spells CASSPLVGGKVSGANVLTF. The CDR3 bases are TGTGCCAGCAGCCCCCTGGTGGGGGGGAAGGTCTCTGGGGCCAACGTCCTGACTTTC.